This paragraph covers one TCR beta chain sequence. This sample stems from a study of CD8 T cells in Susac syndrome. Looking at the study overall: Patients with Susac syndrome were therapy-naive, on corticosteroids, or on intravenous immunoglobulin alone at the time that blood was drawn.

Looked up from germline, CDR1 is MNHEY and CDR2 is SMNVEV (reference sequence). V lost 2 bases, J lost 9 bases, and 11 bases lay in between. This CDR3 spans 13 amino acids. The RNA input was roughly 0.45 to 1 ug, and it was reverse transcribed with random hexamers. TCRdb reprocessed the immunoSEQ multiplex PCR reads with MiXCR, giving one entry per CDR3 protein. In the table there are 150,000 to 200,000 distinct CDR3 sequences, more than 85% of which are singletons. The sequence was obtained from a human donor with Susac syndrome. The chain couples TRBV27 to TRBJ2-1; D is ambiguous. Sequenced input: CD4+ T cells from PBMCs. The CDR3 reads CASSLRFGGEQFF. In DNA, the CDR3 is TGTGCCAGCAGTTTAAGATTTGGTGGTGAGCAGTTCTTC.